This T cell receptor (beta chain) came from a study of T cell responses to AZD1222 COVID-19 vaccine. Turning to the study itself: Second-dose schedules of about 4 or about 12 weeks were combined. Study outcomes and limitations: Possibly, clonal diversity was underestimated; donors were largely white British and included more females.

Worth noting for this clone: As yet, its antigen is unknown. This sample includes further DNA sequences coding for the same CDR3.

This CDR3 region has 11 residues. The V and J ends lost 7 bases and 5 bases respectively, with 12 bases between them. Germline V CDR1 and CDR2: SQVTM, ANQGSEA. The table came from immunoSEQ multiplex PCR; TCRdb's copy has only in-frame clones and leaves some out. The table has 70,000 or so clones, about 80% seen once. The origin of this receptor is an adult in good health. This chain connects TRBV29-1 to TRBJ2-7; no reliable D call. The specimen was peripheral blood, collected on day 0 of AZD1222 vaccination. This chain's CDR3 is CSGRAADEQYF. CDR3 bases: TGCAGCGGCCGGGCGGCAGACGAGCAGTACTTC.